Listed below are T cell receptor beta chains from one sample, sequenced in a study of vaccination and CD4 T cells after COVID-19. TCRdb fed the PCR reads into MiXCR, producing one record per CDR3 protein. The top ten hold approximately 11% of the sample, which has about 17,000 distinct CDR3 sequences, 57% seen once. Their antigens are not known. Sequencing was performed on CD4+ T cells from blood, cultured in vitro. Receptor source: a human donor who had recovered from COVID-19. Each CDR3 is given with its conserved first and last residue. D genes are given only for firm matches. Rows give clone size only sometimes, using once, few, many, or a class for an expanded clone.

TRBV30	TRBJ1-1	.	11	.	CAWSVWGGTFF
TRBV7-3	TRBJ2-7	TRBD2	15	once	CASSMSGTSGGEQYF
TRBV6-2/TRBV6-3	TRBJ2-4	.	15	.	CASKRGVLAKNIQYF
TRBV2	TRBJ2-6	.	12	few	CASRAGANVLTF
TRBV20-1	TRBJ2-2	TRBD2	17	few	CSARDPRTSGRAGELFF
TRBV3-1	TRBJ1-5	.	13	.	CASSQDRDQPQHF
TRBV6-1	TRBJ2-3	TRBD2	17	.	CASSTRGTGRGTDTQYF
TRBV2	TRBJ1-2	.	12	.	CASRAGFDGYTF
TRBV5-5	TRBJ1-1	.	14	few	CASSFGHGNTEAFF
TRBV7-2	TRBJ1-1	.	13	.	CASSHRDTGEAFF
TRBV19	TRBJ1-1	.	13	few	CASSTYYNTEAFF
TRBV20-1	TRBJ1-1	.	15	few	CSARDSGTLHTEAFF
TRBV15	TRBJ1-2	.	13	few	CATSSQLNYGYTF
TRBV20-1	TRBJ1-1	TRBD1	15	.	CSARVAAGGNTEAFF
TRBV28	TRBJ2-2	.	12	few	CASITAYGELFF
TRBV20-1	TRBJ2-1	TRBD2	16	.	CSARDPASGIRNEQFF
TRBV5-1	TRBJ2-2	.	12	.	CASSGRVGELFF
TRBV19	TRBJ1-2	.	13	.	CASLDRPNYGYTF
TRBV12-3/TRBV12-4	TRBJ2-3	TRBD2	15	.	CASSFWGRGTDTQYF
TRBV6-1	TRBJ2-1	.	12	.	CASSLSGNEQFF
TRBV7-2	TRBJ2-3	.	15	.	CASTSEASNTDTQYF
TRBV28	TRBJ1-3	.	16	.	CASTPPHINSGNTIYF
TRBV6-1	TRBJ1-5	TRBD1	22	.	CASTPRRGQGGYRRYSNQPQHF
TRBV18	TRBJ2-7	.	15	once	CASSPPTRSTYEQYF